This T cell receptor beta chain was captured in a study of blood T cell repertoires in COVID-19. Germline V gene data show CDR1 as LGHNA and CDR2 as YNFKEQ. The V and J ends lost 1 base and 5 bases, in that order; junction bases with no gene match: 4. The CDR3 loop spans 15 amino acids. Sequencing used immunoSEQ multiplex PCR; TCRdb keeps in-frame clones, though not all of them. The sample lists about 70,000 clones, 90% occurring once. V gene TRBV4-2 combines with J gene TRBJ1-1; TRBD1 agrees at 10 bases. The clonotype originates from a human donor in a cohort sampled during active COVID-19. Source material: peripheral blood. The CDR3 coding sequence is TGTGCCAGCAGCCAAGGGACAGGGGGTCGGACTGAAGCTTTCTTT. Translation gives CASSQGTGGRTEAFF.